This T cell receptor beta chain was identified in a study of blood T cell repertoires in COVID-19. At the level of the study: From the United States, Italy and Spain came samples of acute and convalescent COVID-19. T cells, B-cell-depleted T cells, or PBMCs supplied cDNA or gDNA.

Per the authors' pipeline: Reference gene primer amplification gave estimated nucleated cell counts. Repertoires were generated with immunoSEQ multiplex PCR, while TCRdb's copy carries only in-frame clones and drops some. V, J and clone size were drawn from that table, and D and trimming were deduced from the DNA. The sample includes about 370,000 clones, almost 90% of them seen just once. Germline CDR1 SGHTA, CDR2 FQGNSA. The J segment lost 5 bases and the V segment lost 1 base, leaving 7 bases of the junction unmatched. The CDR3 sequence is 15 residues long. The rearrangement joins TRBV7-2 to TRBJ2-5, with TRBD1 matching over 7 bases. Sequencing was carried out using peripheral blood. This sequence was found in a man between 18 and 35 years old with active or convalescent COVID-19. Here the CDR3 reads CASSLGGTVLETQYF. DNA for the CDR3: TGTGCCAGCAGCTTAGGAGGGACAGTTTTGGAGACCCAGTACTTC. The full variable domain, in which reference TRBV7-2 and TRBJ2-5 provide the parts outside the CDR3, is GAGVSQSPSNKVTEKGKDVELRCDPISGHTALYWYRQSLGQGLEFLIYFQGNSAPDKSGLPSDRFSAERTGGSVSTLTIQRTQQEDSAVYLCASSLGGTVLETQYFGPGTRLLVL.